This TCR beta chain was profiled in a study of CXCR3-negative and CXCR3-positive naive CD8 T cells. The study made its TRB cDNA libraries by 5' RACE, adding UMI labels. TCRdb reprocessed the 5' RACE reads; each CDR3 protein has one entry and no DNA is given. This sample's clone table lists 20,000 to 25,000 distinct CDR3 sequences. The clonotype was recovered from a human donor in good health. Some clones in this sample may be carry-over from other donors' samples. Input material: memory CD8+ T cells from blood.

The CDR3 region is CASSQDGTKFF. J is TRBJ2-1 and V is TRBV4-1; TCRdb's D gene call, TRBD1, goes unchecked for lack of DNA. The CDR3 is 11 amino acids. CDR1 is MGHRA and CDR2 is YSYEKL in the germline V gene.